The T cell receptor beta chain described here comes from a study of cytotoxic CD8 clonotypes in ibrutinib-treated CLL. Germline CDR1 and CDR2: MNHEY and SMNVEV (reference sequence). The V end lost 2 bases, the J end lost 4 bases, and 5 bases lay between the germline ends. The CDR3 contains 13 residues. Here immunoSEQ multiplex PCR was the method, and the copy in TCRdb shows in-frame clones only, minus some. The sample shows 200,000 to 250,000 clones, roughly 79% of them seen only once. This TCR derives from a human donor with chronic lymphocytic leukemia. V gene TRBV27 combines with J gene TRBJ1-4, with D unclear. The specimen was PBMCs, collected after 12 months of ibrutinib treatment. CDR3 amino acids: CASSLERNEKLFF. DNA for the CDR3: TGTGCCAGCAGTTTAGAACGTAATGAAAAACTGTTTTTT.